A selection of T cell receptor beta chains follows, all from one sample in a study of T-cell reconstitution after alpha-beta-depleted transplantation in children. In TCRdb, the PCR reads were re-called with MiXCR into one record per CDR3 protein. This sample carries around 270,000 distinct CDR3 sequences, roughly 7.8% of them seen once, and the ten largest clones take around 10%. Material: peripheral blood, obtained 360 days after TCRalphabeta/CD19-depleted stem cell transplant. The receptors come from a female patient aged 2-9 years who had a stem cell transplant for Fanconi anemia, so the T cells may come from the graft donor. CDR3s include the opening cysteine and the closing phenylalanine or tryptophan. Each record gives: D gene, clone size, J gene, CDR3 length, V gene, CDR3 DNA, CDR3 protein. D genes are given only for firm matches. Clone size appears in some rows only: once, few, many, or a class for an expanded clone.

TRBD1	NA	TRBJ1-1	14	TRBV2	TGTGCCAGCAGTGACGGACAGGGGGAAACTGAAGCTTTCTTT	CASSDGQGETEAFF
TRBD2	NA	TRBJ2-2	15	TRBV6-5	TGTGCCAGCAGTTACTCGGGACTAGATACCGGGGAGCTGTTTTTT	CASSYSGLDTGELFF
TRBD1	NA	TRBJ2-7	14	TRBV27	TGTGCCAGTCCATCGGGACAGCGAACCTACGAGCAGTACTTC	CASPSGQRTYEQYF
NA	few	TRBJ1-2	17	TRBV6-2/TRBV6-3	TGTGCCAGCAGTTCCCTAGTCGCGGGACTGGCAGCGTATGGCTACACCTTC	CASSSLVAGLAAYGYTF
TRBD1	NA	TRBJ1-1	14	TRBV4-3	TGCGCCAGCAGCCTGGGACAGCGGAATGGTGAAGCTTTCTTT	CASSLGQRNGEAFF
NA	NA	TRBJ2-5	14	TRBV20-1	TGCAGTGCTAGAAGACAGTTCCTCCAAGAGACCCAGTACTTC	CSARRQFLQETQYF
TRBD2	NA	TRBJ2-5	18	TRBV7-9	TGTGCCAGCTGTCATTCCGGGACTAGCGGGCCGTACCAAGAGACCCAGTACTTC	CASCHSGTSGPYQETQYF
NA	few	TRBJ1-1	15	TRBV5-1	TGCGCCAGCAGCTTGGGTTCAGGGGAGGACACTGAAGCTTTCTTT	CASSLGSGEDTEAFF
NA	NA	TRBJ2-3	12	TRBV20-1	TGCAGTGCTTTCGCGGACACAGATACGCAGTATTTT	CSAFADTDTQYF
TRBD1	many	TRBJ2-5	15	TRBV5-1	TGCGCCAGCAGCGGACACGGACAGGGACAAGAGACCCAGTACTTC	CASSGHGQGQETQYF
NA	many	TRBJ2-2	14	TRBV5-8	TGTGCCAGCAGCTTGATAGAGGGAACCGGGGAGCTGTTTTTT	CASSLIEGTGELFF
NA	many	TRBJ2-4	18	TRBV20-1	TGCAGTGCTAGAGTTGCAAATAGAGGGGGAATAGCCAAAAACATTCAGTACTTC	CSARVANRGGIAKNIQYF
TRBD2	many	TRBJ2-3	15	TRBV7-2	TGTGCCAGCAGCGTAGCGGGGGGGCCCCCAGATACGCAGTATTTT	CASSVAGGPPDTQYF